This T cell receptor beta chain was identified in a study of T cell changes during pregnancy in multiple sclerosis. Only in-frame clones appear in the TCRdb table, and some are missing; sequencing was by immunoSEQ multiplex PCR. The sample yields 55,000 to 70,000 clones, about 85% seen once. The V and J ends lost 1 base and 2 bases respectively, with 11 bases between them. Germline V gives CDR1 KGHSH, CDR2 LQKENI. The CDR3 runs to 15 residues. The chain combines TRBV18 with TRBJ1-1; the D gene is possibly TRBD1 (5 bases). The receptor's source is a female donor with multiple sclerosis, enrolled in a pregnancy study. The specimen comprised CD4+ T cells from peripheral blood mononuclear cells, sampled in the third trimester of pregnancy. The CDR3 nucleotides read TGTGCCAGCTCACCACGGGGCGGGGGTAACACTGAAGCTTTCTTT. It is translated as CASSPRGGGNTEAFF.